These 5 T cell receptor beta chains originate from one sample sequenced in a study of breast tumors, draining lymph nodes, adjacent tissues (TCRdb year 2016). Lymph node samples came from the axillary draining lymph nodes of breast cancer patients. Receptors were amplified or captured by multiplex PCR. Sequencing was carried out with an Illumina HiSeq 2000. Through fastp at Q25 and MiXCR, TCRdb rebuilt clones from the public reads, retaining in-frame beta chains. Entries are consolidated by CDR3 protein sequence, retaining the most common genes and DNA. The sample profile shows over 200,000 distinct CDR3 sequences; around 34% of them were found once. Together, the top ten hold approximately 3.6% of the sample. Sequenced sample: axillary lymph node tissue. Receptor source: a female donor with breast cancer. Some clones in this sample may be carry-over from other donors' samples.

The table lists this clonotype with many counts. V gene TRBV7-3 combines with J gene TRBJ2-2; D is uncertain. Trimming shortened V by 4 bases and J by 7 bases, and 16 bases separated the two germline ends. Germline assignment: CDR1 SGHTA and CDR2 FQGTGA. The CDR3 extends over 15 amino acids. In nucleotides, the CDR3 is TGTGCCAGCAGCTCCTCAGCGCAAAAGGACGGGGAGCTGTTTTTT. This sequence encodes CASSSSAQKDGELFF. The full variable domain, rest sourced from reference TRBV7-3 and TRBJ2-2, is GAGVSQTPSNKVTEKGKYVELRCDPISGHTALYWYRQSLGQGPEFLIYFQGTGAADDSGLPNDRFFAVRPEGSVSTLKIQRTERGDSAVYLCASSSSAQKDGELFFGEGSRLTVL.

This clonotype was picked up a small number of times. The rearrangement links TRBV29-1 to TRBJ2-7; possibly TRBD1 or TRBD2 for D (6 bases each). The CDR3 is 15 amino acids. The V end was cut by 2 bases, the J end by 3 bases, with 17 bases between. Germline values: CDR1 SQVTM, CDR2 ANQGSEA. The CDR3 sequence: CSVELRGTPYYEQYF. CDR3 DNA: TGCAGCGTTGAACTCCGGGGGACACCCTACTACGAGCAGTACTTC.

The rearrangement uses TRBV10-3 and TRBJ2-5; 12 nucleotides agree with TRBD2. The CDR3 covers 15 residues. V dropped 6 bases and J dropped 4; count of bases not matched to a gene: 6. CDR1 ENHRY and CDR2 SYGVKD come from the germline V gene. The CDR3 sequence: CAIRDEGLAGETQYF. The CDR3 region has the DNA TGTGCCATCAGAGACGAGGGACTAGCGGGAGAGACCCAGTACTTC.

Ten or more counts support this clonotype. This chain joins TRBV15 and TRBJ1-3; no clear D. This CDR3 has 13 residues. Between the trimmed V and J ends, which lost 0 bases and 9 bases, there was a span of 9 bases. Looked up from germline, CDR1 is LNHNV and CDR2 is YYDKDF (reference sequence). CDR3 residues: CATSRDGVGTIYF. The CDR3 DNA sequence: TGTGCCACCAGCAGAGATGGGGTTGGCACCATATATTTT. Full variable domain (missing parts from reference TRBV15 and TRBJ1-3): DAMVIQNPRYQVTQFGKPVTLSCSQTLNHNVMYWYQQKSSQAPKLLFHYYDKDFNNEADTPDNFQSRRPNTSFCFLDIRSPGLGDTAMYLCATSRDGVGTIYFGEGSWLTVV.

A remark on this clonotype: A much larger clone lies one base from this, so it may be a read error. The chain has TRBV20-1 and TRBJ2-1; D may correspond to TRBD1 or TRBD2 (7 bases each). Looked up from germline, CDR1 is DFQATT and CDR2 is SNEGSKA (reference sequence). Trimming removed 1 base from V and 9 bases from J, with 22 bases in between. The CDR3 totals 16 residues. The CDR3 bases are TGCAGTGCTAGAGCTTCAGGTCTAGCGGCAGGGGGTGAGCAGTTCTTC. This codes for CSARASGLAAGGEQFF.